This entry lists 29 T cell receptor beta chains sequenced from one sample in a study of PD-L1 blockade in urothelial cancer. Only in-frame clones appear in the TCRdb table, and some are missing; sequencing was by immunoSEQ multiplex PCR. Of 30,000 to 35,000 clones in the sample, approximately 80% were seen once. Sequenced here: PBMCs, sampled around atezolizumab (anti-PD-L1) treatment. These receptors originate from a man aged 60 to 69 with urothelial cancer.

The chain joins TRBV7-6 to TRBJ2-7; 7 bases are a match to TRBD1. Trimming took 3 bases from V and 0 from J; bases not matched to a gene: 5. The CDR3 covers 15 residues. Per germline, CDR1 SGHVS and CDR2 FNYEAQ. The CDR3 DNA follows: TGTGCCAGCAGCTTTGACAGGGTGAGCTCCTACGAGCAGTACTTC. It encodes CASSFDRVSSYEQYF.

Note on this clone: The junction differs from germline at one of its ends, possibly a read error. This rearrangement joins TRBV7-7 to TRBJ2-1, with 10 bases identical to TRBD2. CDR3 length: 18 amino acids. Germline lookup yields CDR1 SSHAT and CDR2 FNYEAQ (reference sequence). The CDR3, as DNA: TGTGCTAGCAGCTTAGTTCCGGGACTAGCGAATATGGGGAATGAGCAGTTCTTC. Its protein product is CASSLVPGLANMGNEQFF.

CDR3: CASSIKGTSGSRNNEQFF. The CDR3 region has the DNA TGTGCCAGTAGTATAAAGGGGACTAGCGGGAGTAGGAACAATGAGCAGTTCTTC. V gene TRBV19 combines with J gene TRBJ2-1; TRBD2 matches 14 bases. The CDR3 covers 18 residues. V shed 2 bases, J shed 5 bases, and the junction held 8 bases outside the gene matches. Germline values: CDR1 LNHDA, CDR2 SQIVND (reference sequence).

This clone was picked up a small number of times. The gene calls are TRBV4-2 and TRBJ2-1; no definite D call. With 1 base removed from V and 8 bases from J, the gap between germline ends came to 3 bases. Germline CDR1 reads LGHNA; CDR2 reads YNFKEQ. This CDR3 contains 11 residues. The CDR3 is CASSQADEQFF. CDR3 DNA: TGTGCCAGCAGCCAAGCGGATGAGCAGTTCTTC.

The chain carries TRBV10-3 and TRBJ1-5; TRBD1 matches 9 bases. The J segment lost 2 bases and the V segment lost 4 bases, leaving 0 bases of the junction unmatched. Looked up from germline, CDR1 is ENHRY and CDR2 is SYGVKD. The CDR3 has 14 residues. In DNA form, the CDR3 reads TGTGCCATCAGTGGGACAGGGGGCAATCAGCCCCAGCATTTT. Translating it yields CAISGTGGNQPQHF.

In nucleotides, the CDR3 is TGTGCCAGCAGCTTTTGGGACAGGACGAATGAAAAACTGTTTTTT. Translating it yields CASSFWDRTNEKLFF. This chain joins TRBV7-9 and TRBJ1-4, with 8 bases aligning to TRBD1. V gave up 3 bases and J gave up 5 bases; unmatched junction bases: 5. Germline assignment: CDR1 SEHNR and CDR2 FQNEAQ (reference sequence). This CDR3 is 15 amino acids long.

This chain links TRBV11-1 with TRBJ1-2; 9 bases fit TRBD1. The CDR3 totals 15 residues. The J segment lost 6 bases and the V segment lost 4 bases, leaving 9 bases of the junction unmatched. Germline assignment: CDR1 SGHAT and CDR2 FQDESV (reference sequence). CDR3 nucleotide sequence: TGTGCCAGCAGCTCATCAGCCGGGACAGGGAATGGCTACACCTTC. It translates to CASSSSAGTGNGYTF.

This sequence joins TRBV28 and TRBJ1-5; D uncertain. The CDR3 has 17 amino acids. The V and J ends lost 3 bases and 2 bases respectively, with 17 bases between them. Germline assignment: CDR1 MDHEN and CDR2 SYDVKM. CDR3 region: CASSFRRALGGNQPQHF. Written as DNA, the CDR3 is TGTGCCAGCAGTTTTAGGAGGGCACTCGGGGGCAATCAGCCCCAGCATTTT.

This chain links TRBV5-5 with TRBJ2-3; 9 bases agree with TRBD2. Germline V gives CDR1 SGHKS, CDR2 YYEKEE (reference sequence). Trimming took 0 bases from V and 5 from J; bases not matched to a gene: 4. The CDR3 loop spans 15 amino acids. The CDR3 region is CASSLEFSGGDTQYF. The CDR3 nucleotides are TGTGCCAGCAGCTTGGAGTTTAGCGGGGGAGATACGCAGTATTTT.

Only a few counts were recorded for this clone. J is TRBJ1-5 and V is TRBV5-5; D is unresolved. V lost 2 bases, J lost 10 bases, and 10 bases lay in between. The CDR3 runs to 12 residues. Germline CDR1 is SGHKS and CDR2 is YYEKEE (reference sequence). CDR3 protein: CASSLDSGPQHF. The DNA of the CDR3 is TGTGCCAGCAGCTTAGATTCTGGCCCCCAGCATTTT.

The rearrangement links TRBV5-6 to TRBJ2-3; possible D gene TRBD1, 6 bases. The CDR3 has 18 residues. The ends were cut back, 5 bases at V and 0 bases at J, with 22 bases in the middle. CDR1 SGHDT and CDR2 YYEEEE come from the germline V gene. The CDR3 loop reads CASSRSLGFGGSTDTQYF. DNA of the CDR3: TGTGCCAGCAGTCGCTCCCTTGGGTTTGGGGGCAGCACAGATACGCAGTATTTT.

The chain recombines TRBV14 with TRBJ2-5, with 9 bases lining up with TRBD1. V lost 4 bases and J lost 4; bases outside the gene matches: 4. There are 14 residues in the CDR3. Per germline, CDR1 SGHDN and CDR2 FVKESK. The CDR3 coding sequence is TGTGCCAGCAGCCGAACAGGGGGCAGAGAGACCCAGTACTTC. This encodes CASSRTGGRETQYF.

The chain uses TRBV5-5 and TRBJ1-1; D might be TRBD1 (6 bases). Trimming shortened V by 2 bases and J by 1 base, and 12 bases separated the two germline ends. This CDR3 is 15 amino acids long. Germline V gene lookup returns CDR1 SGHKS and CDR2 YYEKEE (reference sequence). The CDR3 DNA is TGTGCCAGCAGCTTCAATCAGGGACAGAACACTGAAGCTTTCTTT. Residues: CASSFNQGQNTEAFF.

The rearrangement uses TRBV5-1 and TRBJ1-2, with D perhaps TRBD1 (6 bases). Trimming stripped 0 bases from V and 0 bases from J, with 9 bases between. The CDR3 has 15 residues. The germline V gene has CDR1 SGHRS and CDR2 YFSETQ. This CDR3 reads CASSLDGQTNYGYTF. CDR3 coding DNA: TGCGCCAGCAGCTTGGATGGACAGACTAACTATGGCTACACCTTC.

This rearrangement joins TRBV7-9 to TRBJ2-5; the match to TRBD1 covers 8 bases. The closer fit of TRBJ2-7 to the DNA end suggests the J call may be wrong. This CDR3 spans 14 amino acids. Germline V lookup: CDR1 SEHNR, CDR2 FQNEAQ (reference sequence). CDR3 in amino acids: CASSLQQGGHEQYF. In nucleotides, the CDR3 is TGTGCCAGCAGCTTACAACAGGGGGGACACGAGCAGTACTTC.

The DNA for the CDR3 is TGTGCCACGCAGGGGGGTAACACTGAAGCTTTCTTT. Translated, it gives CATQGGNTEAFF. The chain joins TRBV10-3 to TRBJ1-1, with 7 bases fitting TRBD1. The germline CDR1 and CDR2 sequences are ENHRY and SYGVKD. The CDR3 totals 12 residues. Trimming took 10 bases from V and 2 from J; bases not matched to a gene: 4.

The chain carries TRBV5-1 and TRBJ2-7; 10 bases fit TRBD1. J lost 1 base, V lost 3 bases, and 10 bases had no gene match. The length of the CDR3 is 17 residues. Germline V CDR1 and CDR2: SGHRS, YFSETQ. CDR3 in amino acids: CASSSNFPGQGSYEQYF. In DNA form, the CDR3 reads TGCGCCAGCAGCTCAAATTTTCCGGGACAGGGGTCCTACGAGCAGTACTTC.

About this clone itself: A read error may produce the germline difference seen at one junction end. V gene TRBV5-1 combines with J gene TRBJ2-1; TRBD1 matches 9 bases. Germline CDR1 and CDR2: SGHRS and YFSETQ. The CDR3 covers 11 residues. The chain's CDR3 is CASSGDRERFF. The CDR3 DNA is TGCGCCAGCAGCGGGGACAGGGAGCGGTTCTTC.

The chain employs TRBV5-1 and TRBJ2-7; 7 bases fit TRBD1. Germline V gene lookup returns CDR1 SGHRS and CDR2 YFSETQ. Trimming took 4 bases from V and 5 from J; bases not matched to a gene: 15. The CDR3 totals 16 residues. In DNA form, the CDR3 reads TGCGCCAGCAGCCTGGGACAGTCCTCCCGGGTGAACGAGCAGTACTTC. This translates into CASSLGQSSRVNEQYF.

CDR3: CSFQTGSRADTQYF. Here the CDR3 DNA reads TGCAGCTTTCAGACAGGGAGTCGAGCAGATACGCAGTATTTT. The chain is built from TRBV29-1 and TRBJ2-3; TRBD1 aligns across 7 bases. Germline V gives CDR1 SQVTM, CDR2 ANQGSEA. V lost 8 bases to trimming and J lost 4 bases; unmatched junction nucleotides: 12. This CDR3 spans 14 amino acids.

V and J are TRBV5-1 and TRBJ2-1, with 9 bases fitting TRBD1. The CDR3 consists of 16 residues. Trimming removed 4 bases from V and 6 bases from J; junction bases left unmatched: 11. Germline lookup yields CDR1 SGHRS and CDR2 YFSETQ. Here the CDR3 DNA reads TGCGCCAGCAGCATTCTAAGACAGGGGGTGGGCAATGAGCAGTTCTTC. Translating it yields CASSILRQGVGNEQFF. The full variable domain, its missing parts supplied by reference TRBV5-1 and TRBJ2-1, is KAGVTQTPRYLIKTRGQQVTLSCSPISGHRSVSWYQQTPGQGLQFLFEYFSETQRNKGNFPGRFSGRQFSNSRSEMNVSTLELGDSALYLCASSILRQGVGNEQFFGPGTRLTVL.

This clone was counted between two and nine times. The chain recombines TRBV14 with TRBJ1-1; D unclear. This CDR3 is built from 15 residues. The V end lost 4 bases, the J end lost 0 bases, and 12 bases lay between the germline ends. The germline V gene has CDR1 SGHDN and CDR2 FVKESK. The CDR3 DNA reads TGTGCCAGCAGCCCGATTCGCCTAATGAACACTGAAGCTTTCTTT. Translated, it gives CASSPIRLMNTEAFF.

The rearrangement uses TRBV19 and TRBJ1-5; 11 bases match TRBD1. The CDR3 sequence is 14 residues long. The junction had 4 bases not matched to a gene; V was cut back by 7 bases and J by 5 bases. Germline values: CDR1 LNHDA, CDR2 SQIVND (reference sequence). The CDR3 spells CASTGQGAYQPQHF. The CDR3 DNA is TGTGCCAGTACCGGACAGGGGGCGTATCAGCCCCAGCATTTT. The full variable domain, in which reference TRBV19 and TRBJ1-5 provide the parts outside the CDR3, is DGGITQSPKYLFRKEGQNVTLSCEQNLNHDAMYWYRQDPGQGLRLIYYSQIVNDFQKGDIAEGYSVSREKKESFPLTVTSAQKNPTAFYLCASTGQGAYQPQHFGDGTRLSIL.

This clone was detected once. The genes are TRBV27 and TRBJ2-7, with 9 bases aligning to TRBD1. Germline V gene sequence: CDR1 MNHEY, CDR2 SMNVEV (reference sequence). Germline trimming cut 3 bases from V and 12 bases from J; bases unmatched to any gene: 6. This CDR3 is built from 12 residues. CDR3 in amino acids: CASSFLGQGVYF. The CDR3 DNA reads as TGTGCCAGCAGTTTTTTGGGACAGGGCGTGTACTTC.

The chain carries TRBV19 and TRBJ2-3, with TRBD1 as a possible D gene (6 bases). The CDR3 length is 13 residues. Trimming cost V 9 bases and J 2 bases, with 12 bases left between them. Germline CDR1 is LNHDA and CDR2 is SQIVND (reference sequence). CDR3 DNA sequence: TGTGCCAGCCGGGACACTAACACAGATACGCAGTATTTT. Residues: CASRDTNTDTQYF.

This clone has just a few counts. This rearrangement joins TRBV20-1 to TRBJ2-7, with 8 bases identical to TRBD1. Germline-derived CDR1 and CDR2 are DFQATT and SNEGSKA (reference sequence). The CDR3 totals 11 residues. Trimming cost V 7 bases and J 3 bases; bases outside gene matches: 2. CDR3 region: CSVDRGYEQYF. The CDR3 region has the DNA TGCAGTGTTGACAGGGGCTACGAGCAGTACTTC.

This clone turned up a few times. The rearrangement joins TRBV2 to TRBJ1-1; TRBD1 matches at 8 bases. The CDR3 extends over 13 amino acids. J lost 7 bases, V lost 5 bases, and 6 bases had no gene match. Germline V gene sequence: CDR1 SNHLY, CDR2 FYNNEI. In DNA form, the CDR3 reads TGTGCCAGCAGTACCCGACAGGGGAATGAAGCTTTCTTT. Translating it yields CASSTRQGNEAFF.

The chain is built from TRBV18 and TRBJ1-1; D is unclear. Trimming took 3 bases from V and 7 from J, leaving 15 bases between them. Germline V gene lookup returns CDR1 KGHSH and CDR2 LQKENI. This CDR3 has 14 residues. In DNA form, the CDR3 reads TGTGCCAGCTCACCCCCCCAGAGGGTTAATGAAGCTTTCTTT. It encodes CASSPPQRVNEAFF.

The CDR3: CASSVAAGYYGYTF. The CDR3 DNA follows: TGTGCCAGCAGCGTAGCGGCAGGATACTATGGCTACACCTTC. The rearrangement uses TRBV9 and TRBJ1-2; no clear D. CDR3 length: 14 residues. V lost 0 bases and J lost 3, with 9 bases in between. Looked up from germline, CDR1 is SGDLS and CDR2 is YYNGEE.